By sample share, the clone carrying this T cell receptor (beta chain) is large. These data come from a study of blood T cell repertoires in COVID-19. Study background: Researchers got acute and convalescent COVID-19 samples from the United States, Italy and Spain. In each case, the material was cDNA or gDNA derived from T cells, B-cell-depleted T cells, or PBMCs.

This CDR3 comprises 18 residues. V was trimmed by 7 bases and J by 1 base, leaving 23 bases between them. CDR1 is MDHEN and CDR2 is SYDVKM in the germline V gene. Original methodology: Reference gene primer amplification gave nucleated cell count estimates. Data came from immunoSEQ multiplex PCR; TCRdb stores just in-frame clones and leaves some out. V, J and clone size were drawn from that table, and D and trimming were deduced from the DNA. This table holds some 160,000 clones, around nine tenths found once. In Seattle, patients joined the study during active infection and were tracked longitudinally.

The receptor was isolated from a woman in her seventies with COVID-19, enrolled during active disease. This sequence joins TRBV28 and TRBJ1-5, with D tentatively TRBD1 (6 bases). The material sequenced was peripheral blood. CDR3 nucleotides: TGTGCCAGCAACCCGCCCAATCCATACAGGGACAGCAATCAGCCCCAGCATTTT. Its protein is CASNPPNPYRDSNQPQHF.